This is a list of T cell receptor beta chains from one sample in a study of blood T cell repertoires in COVID-19. Data came from immunoSEQ multiplex PCR; TCRdb stores just in-frame clones and leaves some out. The sample lists approximately 74,000 clones, roughly 84% occurring once. Sequencing was carried out using peripheral blood. Every receptor here comes from a man of 80 years or more with active or convalescent COVID-19. Both conserved end residues are part of each CDR3. D genes are given only for firm matches. Clone size is not always given. Where it is, it says once, few, many or a class for expanded clones.

J gene | V gene | clone size | D gene | CDR3 protein | CDR3 DNA
TRBJ2-2 | TRBV30 | - | TRBD2 | CAWTSGGVHTGELFF | TGTGCCTGGACTAGCGGGGGGGTGCACACCGGGGAGCTGTTTTTT
TRBJ2-2 | TRBV4-3 | once | TRBD2 | CASSQDQLAGELFF | TGCGCCAGCAGCCAAGATCAACTAGCGGGGGAGCTGTTTTTT
TRBJ1-1 | TRBV28 | - | - | CASSPSGPGTEAFF | TGTGCCAGCAGTCCTTCCGGGCCAGGGACTGAAGCTTTCTTT
TRBJ2-5 | TRBV24-1 | - | - | CATSATGVETQYF | TGTGCCACCAGTGCCACAGGAGTAGAGACCCAGTACTTC
TRBJ1-1 | TRBV6-5 | - | TRBD1 | CASSTGGLGTEAFF | TGTGCCAGCAGTACAGGGGGCTTAGGCACTGAAGCTTTCTTT
TRBJ2-3 | TRBV4-2 | - | TRBD2 | CASSQVLAGGPDTQYF | TGTGCCAGCAGCCAAGTACTAGCGGGGGGGCCAGATACGCAGTATTTT
TRBJ1-1 | TRBV20-1 | - | TRBD1 | CSASRSGGINTEAFF | TGCAGTGCTAGTAGGTCAGGGGGTATAAACACTGAAGCTTTCTTT
TRBJ1-2 | TRBV5-1 | once | - | CASSLSSSNYGYTF | TGCGCCAGCAGCTTGTCCAGTTCTAACTATGGCTACACCTTC
TRBJ1-1 | TRBV6-6 | - | TRBD1 | CASSYGGTGDTEAFF | TGTGCCAGCAGTTACGGCGGGACAGGGGACACTGAAGCTTTCTTT
TRBJ2-1 | TRBV9 | - | - | CASSTTYNEQFF | TGTGCCAGCAGCACAACCTACAATGAGCAGTTCTTC
TRBJ1-4 | TRBV2 | - | TRBD1 | CASNPGTGSQDGEKLFF | TGTGCCAGCAACCCGGGGACAGGGAGCCAAGACGGTGAAAAACTGTTTTTT
TRBJ1-4 | TRBV19 | - | - | CASSIGAATNEKLFF | TGTGCCAGTAGTATTGGGGCAGCAACTAATGAAAAACTGTTTTTT
TRBJ2-3 | TRBV5-1 | - | TRBD2 | CASSLVTSGVTDTQYF | TGCGCCAGCAGCTTGGTTACTAGCGGGGTCACAGATACGCAGTATTTT
TRBJ2-1 | TRBV15 | once | - | CATSRGPRSSYNEQFF | TGTGCCACCAGCAGAGGGCCTAGAAGCTCCTACAATGAGCAGTTCTTC
TRBJ2-1 | TRBV11-2 | - | - | CASSLVQGNEQFF | TGTGCCAGCAGCTTAGTTCAGGGCAATGAGCAGTTCTTC
TRBJ2-2 | TRBV11-3 | - | TRBD2 | CASSPIWTSRNTGELFF | TGTGCCAGCAGCCCAATCTGGACTAGCAGAAACACCGGGGAGCTGTTTTTT
TRBJ1-1 | TRBV19 | - | TRBD1 | CASRQQGSTEAFF | TGTGCCAGTAGGCAACAGGGGAGCACTGAAGCTTTCTTT
TRBJ2-7 | TRBV3-1/TRBV3-2 | - | TRBD2 | CASSRLAGGEISYEQYF | TGTGCCAGCAGCCGATTAGCGGGGGGCGAGATCTCCTACGAGCAGTACTTC
TRBJ1-2 | TRBV6-1 | - | - | CASRTDSYGYTF | TGTGCCAGCAGGACGGACAGCTATGGCTACACCTTC
TRBJ2-3 | TRBV7-2 | - | TRBD2 | CASSPGLAGGLDTQYF | TGTGCCAGCAGCCCGGGACTAGCGGGAGGGCTAGATACGCAGTATTTT
TRBJ1-5 | TRBV2 | - | - | CASSTGLRNQPQHF | TGTGCCAGCAGTACAGGCCTACGCAATCAGCCCCAGCATTTT
TRBJ2-1 | TRBV10-1 | - | - | CASSASGVSSYEQFF | TGCGCCAGCAGTGCTTCAGGGGTCTCATCGTATGAGCAGTTCTTC
TRBJ2-7 | TRBV5-6 | - | TRBD1 | CASSLGPGQGFYEQYF | TGTGCCAGCAGCTTGGGACCGGGACAGGGTTTTTACGAGCAGTACTTC
TRBJ2-5 | TRBV20-1 | - | - | CSASEGGETQYF | TGCAGTGCTAGTGAGGGGGGGGAGACCCAGTACTTC
TRBJ2-1 | TRBV6-5 | - | - | CASRGRSEQFF | TGTGCCAGCAGGGGGCGCTCGGAGCAGTTCTTC
TRBJ1-3 | TRBV11-1 | - | - | CASSINREDTIYF | TGTGCCAGCAGCATAAACAGGGAAGACACCATATATTTT
TRBJ2-1 | TRBV5-5 | - | TRBD2 | CASSLPSRASGGGNEQFF | TGTGCCAGCAGCTTGCCGTCGCGGGCTAGCGGGGGCGGCAATGAGCAGTTCTTC
TRBJ1-1 | TRBV30 | - | TRBD1 | CAWGGQLNTEAFF | TGTGCCTGGGGGGGACAGTTGAACACTGAAGCTTTCTTT